One sample yielded the 27 T cell receptor beta chains listed below, sequenced in a study of blood T cell repertoires in COVID-19. The assay was immunoSEQ multiplex PCR, and TCRdb's table has in-frame clones only and misses some. The profile shows 120,000 to 150,000 clones, about nine tenths of them singletons. The material sequenced was peripheral blood. Receptors originate from a human donor in a cohort sampled during active COVID-19.

The genes are TRBV18 and TRBJ1-5; D unclear. Germline-derived CDR1 and CDR2 are KGHSH and LQKENI. This CDR3 region has 16 residues. V lost 0 bases to trimming and J lost 2 bases, with 11 bases between them. The CDR3 region has the DNA TGTGCCAGCTCACCACCGTCCGGGGTTGGCAATCAGCCCCAGCATTTT. Translating it yields CASSPPSGVGNQPQHF.

J is TRBJ1-3 and V is TRBV5-1, with TRBD1 as a possible D gene (5 bases). Germline V gene lookup returns CDR1 SGHRS and CDR2 YFSETQ. The CDR3 is 18 amino acids. V was shortened by 0 bases and J by 0 bases, with 16 bases between the two germline ends. As DNA, the CDR3 is TGCGCCAGCAGCTTGGAGAGATACAGGAACGGCTCTGGAAACACCATATATTTT. Amino acid sequence: CASSLERYRNGSGNTIYF.

This clone has just a few counts. This sequence joins TRBV12-5 and TRBJ1-2; possibly TRBD1 for D (5 bases). The ends were cut back, 0 bases at V and 4 bases at J, with 18 bases in the middle. CDR3 length equals 17 residues. CDR1 LGHNT and CDR2 FRNRAP come from the germline V gene. CDR3 DNA sequence: TGTGCTAGTGGTTTGGTACTAAGGGGATCACGGAGCTATGGCTACACCTTC. This sequence encodes CASGLVLRGSRSYGYTF.

In its sample, this clone was seen once. V usage is TRBV10-3 and J usage is TRBJ1-6, with TRBD1 matching over 10 bases. The V gene's germline CDR1 is ENHRY and CDR2 SYGVKD. The CDR3 sequence is 15 residues long. J gave up 7 bases and V 2 bases, and 2 bases lay outside the gene matches. The CDR3 sequence: CAISEPGQGNSPLHF. DNA for the CDR3: TGTGCCATCAGTGAGCCGGGACAGGGGAATTCACCCCTCCACTTT.

The rearrangement links TRBV4-2 to TRBJ2-5, with 10 bases that match TRBD2. The V segment lost 0 bases and the J segment 5 bases; nucleotides outside the gene matches: 18. The CDR3 extends over 20 amino acids. Germline-derived CDR1 and CDR2 are LGHNA and YNFKEQ. CDR3 in DNA: TGTGCCAGCAGCCAAGACCCGGGAGACGGAAGCGGGGGGGCCCGGGAGACCCAGTACTTC. The encoded protein is CASSQDPGDGSGGARETQYF.

The chain joins TRBV4-2 to TRBJ2-7; TRBD2 matches 7 bases. This CDR3 has 16 residues. Germline-derived CDR1 and CDR2 are LGHNA and YNFKEQ. With V trimmed by 1 base and J by 0 bases, 6 bases remained unmatched. CDR3 loop: CASSQVIASGSYEQYF. In DNA form, the CDR3 reads TGTGCCAGCAGCCAAGTTATTGCTAGCGGCTCCTACGAGCAGTACTTC.

The chain links TRBV5-4 to TRBJ2-7; possible D gene TRBD2, 6 bases. Germline CDR1 and CDR2: SGHNT and YYREEE (reference sequence). The CDR3 sequence is 14 residues long. The V and J ends lost 4 bases and 3 bases respectively, with 14 bases between them. In DNA, the CDR3 is TGTGCCAGCAGCACCGGGACTCAGATCTACGAGCAGTACTTC. Protein sequence: CASSTGTQIYEQYF.

This chain joins TRBV7-6 and TRBJ2-3; D is unclear. The V and J ends lost 1 base and 1 base respectively, with 9 bases between them. Germline values: CDR1 SGHVS, CDR2 FNYEAQ. The CDR3 length is 15 residues. The CDR3 here is CASSLEVRGTDTQYF. The CDR3 bases are TGTGCCAGCAGCTTAGAAGTCCGAGGCACAGATACGCAGTATTTT.

This chain connects TRBV15 to TRBJ1-1; D call uncertain. The CDR3 spans 17 residues. With 0 bases removed from V and 1 base from J, the gap between germline ends came to 15 bases. CDR1 is LNHNV and CDR2 is YYDKDF in the germline V gene (reference sequence). The CDR3 DNA reads as TGTGCCACCAGCAGAGATGCGGGAGTAGGGTGGAACACTGAAGCTTTCTTT. This gives the protein CATSRDAGVGWNTEAFF.

The chain uses TRBV6-1 and TRBJ1-1; no reliable D call. The length of the CDR3 is 10 residues. The V end lost 3 bases, the J end lost 11 bases, and 7 bases lay between the germline ends. From germline, CDR1 is MNHNS and CDR2 SASEGT. The CDR3 here is CASSDTGAFF. The CDR3 DNA reads TGTGCCAGCAGTGATACGGGGGCTTTCTTT.

The chain uses TRBV13 and TRBJ1-3; no reliable D call. Per germline, CDR1 PRHDT and CDR2 FYEKMQ (reference sequence). Trimming pared 1 base from V and 3 bases from J, leaving 10 bases between. The CDR3 is made up of 15 amino acids. As DNA, the CDR3 is TGTGCCAGCAGCTTAGTTCACCCTAGTGGAAACACCATATATTTT. It is translated as CASSLVHPSGNTIYF.

The chain has TRBV5-4 and TRBJ1-6; TRBD1 matches at 7 bases. The J segment lost 2 bases and the V segment lost 0 bases, leaving 5 bases of the junction unmatched. Germline CDR1 is SGHNT and CDR2 is YYREEE (reference sequence). This CDR3 is built from 17 residues. CDR3 in DNA: TGTGCCAGCAGCTTGGATACGACAGGGCCCTATAATTCACCCCTCCACTTT. It encodes CASSLDTTGPYNSPLHF.

The V gene is TRBV12-3 or TRBV12-4, the J gene TRBJ1-2; TRBD1 might be the D (6 bases). The CDR3 spans 13 residues. V lost 3 bases and J 2 bases, leaving 7 bases between the germline ends. CDR3 residues: CASSFQGNYGYTF. The CDR3 DNA reads as TGTGCCAGCAGTTTTCAGGGGAACTATGGCTACACCTTC.

V usage is TRBV7-8 and J usage is TRBJ1-2; 8 bases map to TRBD1. V was pared by 1 base and J by 1 base, with 2 bases of the junction left unmatched. Germline V gene lookup returns CDR1 SGHVS and CDR2 FQNEAQ. The CDR3 is made up of 15 amino acids. CDR3 nucleotide sequence: TGTGCCAGCAGCTTAGTGGGACAGGTTAACTATGGCTACACCTTC. Amino acid sequence: CASSLVGQVNYGYTF.

The genes are TRBV19 and TRBJ1-4; 8 bases are shared with TRBD1. Per the germline V gene, CDR1 is LNHDA and CDR2 is SQIVND (reference sequence). The CDR3 has 16 amino acids. Losses at the gene ends were 6 bases for V and 2 bases for J; bases not matched to a gene: 8. The CDR3 loop reads CASSSQQGGTNEKLFF. The DNA of the CDR3 is TGTGCCAGTAGCTCCCAACAGGGGGGGACTAATGAAAAACTGTTTTTT.

The chain uses TRBV2 and TRBJ1-1, with a weak D call TRBD1 (6 bases). Trimming cost V 5 bases and J 5 bases, with 18 bases left between them. CDR3 length: 15 residues. CDR1 is SNHLY and CDR2 is FYNNEI in the germline V gene. The CDR3 DNA reads as TGTGCCAGCAGTTCTGATGTGGGGGCGGTTACTGAAGCTTTCTTT. Protein: CASSSDVGAVTEAFF.

In its sample, this clone was seen once. This sequence joins TRBV7-6 and TRBJ2-5; a weak D match, TRBD1 (6 bases). The CDR3 runs 14 residues. Germline V gene sequence: CDR1 SGHVS, CDR2 FNYEAQ. With 4 bases removed from V and 5 bases from J, the gap between germline ends came to 14 bases. The CDR3 protein is CASSSGTKWETQYF. The CDR3 coding sequence is TGTGCCAGCAGCTCCGGGACAAAGTGGGAGACCCAGTACTTC.

In DNA form, the CDR3 reads TGCGCCAGCAGCCAAGATCCGGGTTTAGGGGGCGAGCAGTACTTC. It encodes CASSQDPGLGGEQYF. The chain has TRBV4-1 and TRBJ2-7; D may be TRBD1 (6 bases). Per germline, CDR1 MGHRA and CDR2 YSYEKL. The CDR3 contains 15 residues. Trimming removed 0 bases at V and 6 bases at J, with 15 bases between.

This rearrangement joins TRBV7-3 to TRBJ2-2, with D possibly being TRBD2 (5 bases). The germline CDR1 and CDR2 sequences are SGHTA and FQGTGA. Trimming pared 3 bases from V and 7 bases from J, leaving 9 bases between. This CDR3 is built from 13 residues. The CDR3 loop is CASSLVGVGELFF. Here the CDR3 DNA reads TGTGCCAGCAGCTTGGTCGGGGTCGGGGAGCTGTTTTTT.

The genes are TRBV5-1 and TRBJ2-3; D may be TRBD2 (5 bases). This CDR3 region has 14 residues. Trimming stripped 4 bases from V and 5 bases from J, with 14 bases between. The germline gives CDR1 SGHRS, CDR2 YFSETQ. CDR3 nucleotide sequence: TGCGCCAGCAGCAACATACTAGTTATAGATACGCAGTATTTT. Encoded protein: CASSNILVIDTQYF.

This chain uses TRBV11-2 with TRBJ2-5; 7 nucleotides line up with TRBD1. The CDR3 totals 16 residues. J lost 5 bases, V lost 0 bases, and 9 bases had no gene match. Per germline, CDR1 SGHAT and CDR2 FQNNGV. The CDR3 loop reads CASSLEYQTGHETQYF. The CDR3 region has the DNA TGTGCCAGCAGCTTAGAGTACCAGACAGGGCACGAGACCCAGTACTTC.

V usage is TRBV11-3 and J usage is TRBJ2-2, with a tentative D call TRBD1 (5 bases). CDR3 length equals 15 residues. V was trimmed by 6 bases and J by 4 bases, leaving 15 bases between them. Looked up from germline, CDR1 is SGHNT and CDR2 is YENEEA. The CDR3 sequence is CASSFRRGGTGELFF. The DNA of the CDR3 is TGTGCCAGCAGTTTCCGAAGGGGTGGCACCGGGGAGCTGTTTTTT. The entire variable domain, with the rest obtained from reference TRBV11-3 and TRBJ2-2, is as follows: EAGVVQSPRYKIIEKKQPVAFWCNPISGHNTLYWYLQNLGQGPELLIRYENEEAVDDSQLPKDRFSAERLKGVDSTLKIQPAELGDSAVYLCASSFRRGGTGELFFGEGSRLTVL.

This chain links TRBV27 with TRBJ1-5, with 12 positions matching TRBD1. This CDR3 spans 14 amino acids. The V segment lost 8 bases and the J segment 6 bases; nucleotides outside the gene matches: 5. Germline CDR1 MNHEY, CDR2 SMNVEV (reference sequence). CDR3 residues: CASRGQGAGQPQHF. CDR3 in DNA: TGTGCCAGCCGGGGACAGGGGGCCGGTCAGCCCCAGCATTTT.

This clone was found a few times. The chain has TRBV7-2 and TRBJ2-5; D is unclear. This CDR3 region has 14 residues. V was clipped by 3 bases and J by 3 bases, with 11 bases between them. Looked up from germline, CDR1 is SGHTA and CDR2 is FQGNSA. CDR3 nucleotide sequence: TGTGCCAGCAGCTTTGTGGCGGCGAAAGAGACCCAGTACTTC. Its translation: CASSFVAAKETQYF.

This clone was recorded only once. The genes are TRBV25-1 and TRBJ2-3; 10 bases match TRBD2. Germline lookup yields CDR1 MGHDK and CDR2 SYGVNS. This CDR3 is 17 amino acids long. Germline trimming cut 5 bases from V and 0 bases from J; bases unmatched to any gene: 8. This chain's CDR3 is CASSQPTSGDSTDTQYF. The CDR3, as DNA: TGTGCCAGCAGTCAACCCACTAGCGGGGATAGCACAGATACGCAGTATTTT.

The chain uses TRBV7-3 and TRBJ2-1; 8 bases line up with TRBD2. Per germline, CDR1 SGHTA and CDR2 FQGTGA. Trimming at V came to 5 bases and at J to 6 bases, leaving 9 bases not matched to a gene. This CDR3 region has 15 residues. CDR3 amino acids: CASSPGRGGGNEQFF. The CDR3, as DNA: TGTGCCAGCAGCCCGGGACGGGGGGGCGGCAATGAGCAGTTCTTC.

This sequence joins TRBV19 and TRBJ2-5; D is possibly TRBD1 (6 bases). V gave up 3 bases and J gave up 2 bases, with 10 bases separating them. The CDR3 sequence is 14 residues long. Looked up from germline, CDR1 is LNHDA and CDR2 is SQIVND (reference sequence). DNA of the CDR3: TGTGCCAGTAGTATTAAAGGACAGCAAGAGACCCAGTACTTC. Encoded protein: CASSIKGQQETQYF.